This T cell receptor beta chain was profiled in a study of blood T cell repertoires in COVID-19. Assay: immunoSEQ multiplex PCR; the TCRdb copy retains only in-frame clones and omits some. This table has around 380,000 clones, about four fifths appearing once. Sample: peripheral blood. The TCR sequence derives from a human donor with acute or convalescent COVID-19. The donor label of this sample is uncertain.

The CDR3 sequence: CASSLNRQNTEAFF. DNA of the CDR3: TGTGCCAGCAGTTTGAACAGACAGAACACTGAAGCTTTCTTT. This chain links TRBV28 with TRBJ1-1; D call uncertain. The germline V gene encodes CDR1 MDHEN and CDR2 SYDVKM. The CDR3 has 14 amino acids. Trimming cost V 3 bases and J 1 base, with 9 bases left between them.